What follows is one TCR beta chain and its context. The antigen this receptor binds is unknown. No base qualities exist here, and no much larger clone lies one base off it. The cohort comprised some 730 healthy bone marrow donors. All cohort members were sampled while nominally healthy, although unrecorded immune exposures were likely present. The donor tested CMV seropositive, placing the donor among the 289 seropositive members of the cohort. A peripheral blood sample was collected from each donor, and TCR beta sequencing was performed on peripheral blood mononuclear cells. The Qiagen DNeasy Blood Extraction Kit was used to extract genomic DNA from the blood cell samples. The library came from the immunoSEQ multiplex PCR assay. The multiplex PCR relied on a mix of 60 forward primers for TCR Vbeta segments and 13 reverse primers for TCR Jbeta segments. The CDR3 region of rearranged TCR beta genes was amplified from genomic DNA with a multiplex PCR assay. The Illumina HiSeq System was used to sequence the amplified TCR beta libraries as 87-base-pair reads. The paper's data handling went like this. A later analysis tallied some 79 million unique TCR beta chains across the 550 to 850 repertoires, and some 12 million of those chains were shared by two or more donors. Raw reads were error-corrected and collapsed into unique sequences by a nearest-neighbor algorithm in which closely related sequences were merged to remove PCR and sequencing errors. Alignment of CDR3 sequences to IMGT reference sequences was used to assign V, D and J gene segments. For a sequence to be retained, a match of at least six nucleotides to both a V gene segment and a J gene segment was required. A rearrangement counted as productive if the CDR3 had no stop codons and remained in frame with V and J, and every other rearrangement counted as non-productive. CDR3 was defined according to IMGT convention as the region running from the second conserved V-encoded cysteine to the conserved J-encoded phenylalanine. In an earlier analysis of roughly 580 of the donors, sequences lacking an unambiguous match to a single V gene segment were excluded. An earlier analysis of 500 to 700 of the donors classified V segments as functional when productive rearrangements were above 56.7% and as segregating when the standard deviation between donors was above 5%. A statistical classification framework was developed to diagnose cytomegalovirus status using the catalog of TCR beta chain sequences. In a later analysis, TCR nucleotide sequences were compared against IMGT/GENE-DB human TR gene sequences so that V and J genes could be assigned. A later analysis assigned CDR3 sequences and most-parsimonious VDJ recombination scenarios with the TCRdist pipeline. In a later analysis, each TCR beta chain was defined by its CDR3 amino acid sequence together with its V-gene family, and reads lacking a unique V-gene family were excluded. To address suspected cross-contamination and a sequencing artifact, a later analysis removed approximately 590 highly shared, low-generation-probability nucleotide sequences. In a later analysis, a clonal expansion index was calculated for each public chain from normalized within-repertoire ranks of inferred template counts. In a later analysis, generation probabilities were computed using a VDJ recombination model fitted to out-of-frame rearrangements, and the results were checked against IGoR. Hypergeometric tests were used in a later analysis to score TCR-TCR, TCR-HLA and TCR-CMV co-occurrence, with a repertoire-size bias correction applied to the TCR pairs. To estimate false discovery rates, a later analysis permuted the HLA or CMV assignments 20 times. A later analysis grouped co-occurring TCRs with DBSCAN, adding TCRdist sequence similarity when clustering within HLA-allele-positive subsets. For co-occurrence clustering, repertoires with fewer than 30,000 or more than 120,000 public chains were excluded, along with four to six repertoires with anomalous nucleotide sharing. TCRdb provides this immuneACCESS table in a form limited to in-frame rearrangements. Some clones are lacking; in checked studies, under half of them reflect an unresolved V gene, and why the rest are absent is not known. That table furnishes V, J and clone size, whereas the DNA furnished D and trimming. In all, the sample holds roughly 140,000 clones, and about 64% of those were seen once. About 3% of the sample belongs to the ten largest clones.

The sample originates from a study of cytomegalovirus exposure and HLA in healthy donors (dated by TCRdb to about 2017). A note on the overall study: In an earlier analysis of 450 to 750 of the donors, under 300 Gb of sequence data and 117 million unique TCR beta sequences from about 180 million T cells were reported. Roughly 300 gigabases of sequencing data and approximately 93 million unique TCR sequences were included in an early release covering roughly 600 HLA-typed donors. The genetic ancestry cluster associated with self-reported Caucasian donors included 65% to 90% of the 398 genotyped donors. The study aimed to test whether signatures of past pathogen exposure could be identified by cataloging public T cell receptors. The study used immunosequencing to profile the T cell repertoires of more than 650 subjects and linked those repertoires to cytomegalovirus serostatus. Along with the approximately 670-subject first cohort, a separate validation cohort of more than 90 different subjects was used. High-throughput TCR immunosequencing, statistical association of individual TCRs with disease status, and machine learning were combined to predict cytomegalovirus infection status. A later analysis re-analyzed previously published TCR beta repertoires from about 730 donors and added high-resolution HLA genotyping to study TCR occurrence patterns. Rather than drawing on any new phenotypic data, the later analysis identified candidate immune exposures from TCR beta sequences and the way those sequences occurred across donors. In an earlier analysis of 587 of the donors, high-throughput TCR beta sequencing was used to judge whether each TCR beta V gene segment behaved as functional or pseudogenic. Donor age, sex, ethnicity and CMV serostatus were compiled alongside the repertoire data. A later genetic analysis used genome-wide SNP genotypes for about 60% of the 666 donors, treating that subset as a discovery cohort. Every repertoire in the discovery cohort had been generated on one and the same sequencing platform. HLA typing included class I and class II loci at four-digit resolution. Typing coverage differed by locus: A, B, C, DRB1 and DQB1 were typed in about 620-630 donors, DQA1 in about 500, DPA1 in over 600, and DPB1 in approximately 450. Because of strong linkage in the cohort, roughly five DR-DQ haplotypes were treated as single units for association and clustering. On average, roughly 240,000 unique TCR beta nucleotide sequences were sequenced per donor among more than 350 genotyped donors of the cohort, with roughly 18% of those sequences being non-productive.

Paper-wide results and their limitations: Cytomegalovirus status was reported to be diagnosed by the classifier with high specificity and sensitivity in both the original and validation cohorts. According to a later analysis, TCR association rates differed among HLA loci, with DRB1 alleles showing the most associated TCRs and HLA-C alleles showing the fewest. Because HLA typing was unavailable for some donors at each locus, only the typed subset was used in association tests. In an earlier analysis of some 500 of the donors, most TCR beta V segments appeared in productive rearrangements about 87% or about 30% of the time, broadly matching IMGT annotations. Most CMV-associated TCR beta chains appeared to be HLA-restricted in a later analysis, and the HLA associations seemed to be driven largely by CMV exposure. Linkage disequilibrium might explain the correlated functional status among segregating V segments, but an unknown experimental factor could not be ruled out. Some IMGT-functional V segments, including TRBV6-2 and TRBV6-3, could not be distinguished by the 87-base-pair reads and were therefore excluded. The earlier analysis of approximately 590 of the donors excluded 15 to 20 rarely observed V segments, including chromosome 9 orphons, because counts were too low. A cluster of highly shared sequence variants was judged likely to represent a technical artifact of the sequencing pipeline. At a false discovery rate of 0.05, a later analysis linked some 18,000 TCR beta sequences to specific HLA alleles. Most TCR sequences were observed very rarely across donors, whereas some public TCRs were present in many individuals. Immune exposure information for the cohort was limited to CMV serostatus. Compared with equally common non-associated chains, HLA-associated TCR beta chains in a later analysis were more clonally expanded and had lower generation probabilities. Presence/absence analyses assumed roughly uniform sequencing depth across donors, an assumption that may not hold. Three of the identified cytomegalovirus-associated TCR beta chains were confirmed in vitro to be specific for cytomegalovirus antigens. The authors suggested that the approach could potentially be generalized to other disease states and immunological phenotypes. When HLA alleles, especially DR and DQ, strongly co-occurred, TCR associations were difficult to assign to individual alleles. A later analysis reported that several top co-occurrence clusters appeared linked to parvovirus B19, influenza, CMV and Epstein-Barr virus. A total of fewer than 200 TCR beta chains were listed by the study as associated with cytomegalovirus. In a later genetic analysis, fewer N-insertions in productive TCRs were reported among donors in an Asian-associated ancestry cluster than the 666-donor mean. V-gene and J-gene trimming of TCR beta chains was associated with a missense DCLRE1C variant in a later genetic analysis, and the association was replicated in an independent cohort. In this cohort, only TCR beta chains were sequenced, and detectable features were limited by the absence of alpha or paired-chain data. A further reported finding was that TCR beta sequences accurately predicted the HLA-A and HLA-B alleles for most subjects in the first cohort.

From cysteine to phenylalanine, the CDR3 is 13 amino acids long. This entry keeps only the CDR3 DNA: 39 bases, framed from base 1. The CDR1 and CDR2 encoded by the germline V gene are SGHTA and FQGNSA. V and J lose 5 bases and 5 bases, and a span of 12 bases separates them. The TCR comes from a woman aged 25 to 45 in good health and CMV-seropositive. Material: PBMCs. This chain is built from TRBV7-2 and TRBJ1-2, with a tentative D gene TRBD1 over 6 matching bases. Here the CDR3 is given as CASSPVQGYGYTF. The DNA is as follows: TGTGCCAGCAGCCCGGTTCAGGGGTATGGCTACACCTTC.